This TCR beta chain was recorded in a study of cytomegalovirus exposure and HLA in healthy donors. Study observations and caveats: Follow-up analysis later connected one missense variant in DCLRE1C with trimming of TCR beta V- and J-genes. Later analysis suggested links between common viral pathogens and several top significant clusters. Previously analyzed data showed that most TCR beta V segments were productive at a frequency of about 87% or about 30%. CMV antigen specificity was confirmed in vitro for a few CMV-associated chains.

With 60 Vbeta and 13 Jbeta primers, the PCR was carried out. Libraries were prepared by immunoSEQ multiplex PCR; TCRdb keeps only in-frame clonotypes and omits some of them. The sample has 130,000 to 150,000 clones, around 72% seen once. CDR3 size: 15 residues. The V gene lost 0 bases and the J gene lost 5 bases, with 13 bases spanning the gap. Germline CDR1 LGHNA, CDR2 YSLEER. Of note for this clone: Antigen specificity is unknown.

Sequenced input: PBMCs. This chain uses TRBV4-3 with TRBJ1-1; D is ambiguous. The origin of this receptor is a man aged 35-49 years in good health and CMV-seronegative. The CDR3 sequence: CASSQDRRRRTEAFF. For the CDR3, the DNA is TGCGCCAGCAGCCAAGACAGGAGGCGGAGAACTGAAGCTTTCTTT.